Listed here is a single TCR beta chain. Time point here: patch test 3, about 24 weeks after DPC sensitization. Treatment denoted: therapeutic diphenylcyclopropenone sensitization with weekly scalp DPC. This specimen belongs to a study of human T cells and chemical hapten exposure. This CDR3 is built from 17 residues. The V gene end was trimmed by 6 bases and the J gene end by 0 bases; junction bases not matched to a gene: 15. Germline V CDR1 and CDR2: SQVTM, ANQGSEA. TCRdb re-analysed the RACE reads in MiXCR, keeping a single row per CDR3 protein. The sample records about 120,000 distinct CDR3 sequences, 10% to 12% being singletons.

The specimen comprised whole blood, sampled in connection with sensitization to the hapten diphenylcyclopropenone (DPC). The chain carries TRBV29-1 and TRBJ1-1; 8 bases fit TRBD1. This sequence originates from a woman between 50 and 59 years old with alopecia areata. Some clones in this sample may be carry-over from other donors' samples. The CDR3 DNA follows: TGCAGCGTCCACGATGACAGGGGCTCCCTGGTGAACACTGAAGCTTTCTTT. Residues: CSVHDDRGSLVNTEAFF.